One sample yielded the 10 T cell receptor beta chains listed below, sequenced in a study of blood T cells in healthy people across ages. It was with a sample-barcoded 5' primer and a J-beta primer mix that a second PCR of about 7 to 12 cycles was run. TCRdb reprocessed the 5' RACE reads with MiXCR, giving one entry per CDR3 protein. The sample includes about 1.5 million distinct CDR3 sequences, under 55% of them seen just once. Sequencing was carried out using blood. These receptors originate from a woman under 30 in good health.

This chain joins TRBV10-3 and TRBJ1-2; 7 bases align to TRBD1. The CDR3 length is 13 residues. V trimming: 6 bases; J trimming: 1 base; junction bases outside the gene matches: 2. Germline V gene lookup returns CDR1 ENHRY and CDR2 SYGVKD. The CDR3 DNA reads TGTGCCATCAGGGGGACAGATAACTATGGCTACACCTTC. The encoded protein is CAIRGTDNYGYTF.

This clonotype was counted a few times. The rearrangement uses TRBV20-1 and TRBJ1-5; D may be TRBD1 (6 bases). CDR1 is DFQATT, CDR2 SNEGSKA, per germline (reference sequence). Trimming took off 8 bases at V and 3 bases at J, with 11 bases between the two ends. The CDR3 covers 12 residues. CDR3 sequence reads: CSLRGPNQPQHF. CDR3 DNA sequence: TGCAGTCTCCGGGGGCCCAATCAGCCCCAGCATTTT.

V gene TRBV2 combines with J gene TRBJ1-1, with D unclear. The CDR3 contains 13 residues. Germline V gene lookup returns CDR1 SNHLY and CDR2 FYNNEI. V was shortened by 7 bases and J by 1 base, with 10 bases between the two germline ends. The CDR3 reads CASNRPPNTEAFF. DNA for the CDR3: TGTGCCAGCAATCGGCCGCCGAACACTGAAGCTTTCTTT.

This sequence joins TRBV4-2 and TRBJ2-1; D unresolved. The J call may not be correct, given that the DNA end is closer to TRBJ2-7. The CDR3 sequence is 13 residues long. Germline values: CDR1 LGHNA, CDR2 YNFKEQ. The CDR3 sequence is CASRSGVYNEQYF. For the CDR3, the DNA is TGTGCCAGCAGGTCAGGAGTTTACAATGAGCAGTACTTC.

CDR3 in DNA: TGTGCCAGCAGCCAAGCGGCGAGAGGGGCGAACACTGAAGCTTTCTTT. Its translation: CASSQAARGANTEAFF. V is TRBV3-1 and J is TRBJ1-1, with a weak D call TRBD1 (5 bases). The germline CDR1 and CDR2 sequences are LGHDT and YNNKEL (reference sequence). The ends were cut back, 1 base at V and 1 base at J, with 13 bases in the middle. The CDR3 loop spans 16 amino acids.

The rearrangement uses TRBV4-3 and TRBJ1-4, with D maybe TRBD1 (6 bases). This CDR3 has 18 amino acids. V lost 0 bases to trimming and J lost 8 bases, with 22 bases between them. The germline gives CDR1 LGHNA, CDR2 YSLEER. In nucleotides, the CDR3 is TGCGCCAGCAGCCAAGAAGGCAGGGGAGCCTTATCAGGAGAAAAACTGTTTTTT. This sequence encodes CASSQEGRGALSGEKLFF.

The chain is built from TRBV7-9 and TRBJ2-7; perhaps TRBD1 as D (7 bases). V lost 2 bases to trimming and J lost 7 bases, with 18 bases between them. The CDR3 extends over 15 amino acids. The germline V gene has CDR1 SEHNR and CDR2 FQNEAQ (reference sequence). CDR3 amino acids: CASSLIPGGWKEQYF. DNA for the CDR3: TGTGCCAGCAGCTTAATTCCAGGGGGGTGGAAGGAGCAGTACTTC.

This clonotype was detected only a few times. V is TRBV6-5 and J is TRBJ2-7; the match to TRBD1 covers 11 bases. CDR1 is MNHEY and CDR2 is SVGAGI in the germline V gene. This CDR3 is built from 15 residues. V trimming: 6 bases; J trimming: 3 bases; junction bases outside the gene matches: 7. In DNA form, the CDR3 reads TGTGCCAGCAGCGACGGGACAGGGGGTTTCTACGAGCAGTACTTC. This codes for CASSDGTGGFYEQYF.

This clonotype was observed a few times. This sequence joins TRBV7-9 and TRBJ2-1, with 8 bases fitting TRBD2. CDR1 and CDR2 from the germline V gene are SEHNR and FQNEAQ (reference sequence). The J segment lost 5 bases and the V segment lost 1 base, leaving 7 bases of the junction unmatched. The CDR3 spans 16 residues. In nucleotides, the CDR3 is TGTGCCAGCAGCTTAGAAGTCGGGGGGGAGAACAATGAGCAGTTCTTC. The encoded protein is CASSLEVGGENNEQFF.

The chain couples TRBV24-1 to TRBJ1-2; D ambiguous. The ends were cut back, 6 bases at V and 1 base at J, with 5 bases in the middle. Germline-derived CDR1 and CDR2 are KGHDR and SFDVKD. The CDR3 is made up of 12 amino acids. CDR3 DNA: TGTGCCACCAGTCAGCTTAACTATGGCTACACCTTC. Protein: CATSQLNYGYTF.